This is a list of T cell receptor beta chains from one sample in a study of T cell responses to AZD1222 COVID-19 vaccine. The table came from immunoSEQ multiplex PCR; TCRdb's copy has only in-frame clones and leaves some out. This table holds some 170,000 clones, 90% to 95% found once. Sequenced material: peripheral blood, taken 28 days after the second dose of the MenACWY control vaccine. These receptors were taken from an adult who received the MenACWY meningococcal vaccine as a control. Each CDR3 is given with its conserved first and last residue. A D gene is named only where the DNA matches it firmly. The size of a clone is reported for some rows only, either as once, few or many, or as a class for expanded clones.

TRBV19	once	NA	TRBJ1-1	CASSSTEEAFF	TGTGCCAGTAGTAGCACGGAGGAAGCTTTCTTT
TRBV28	NA	TRBD2	TRBJ2-7	CASSLLAGGSYEQYF	TGTGCCAGCAGCCTTCTAGCGGGGGGCTCCTACGAGCAGTACTTC
TRBV6-4	NA	NA	TRBJ1-4	CASGTGADEKLFF	TGTGCCAGCGGGACGGGGGCGGATGAAAAACTGTTTTTT
TRBV10-3	NA	NA	TRBJ1-5	CAISEYSNQPQHF	TGTGCCATCAGCGAGTATAGCAATCAGCCCCAGCATTTT
TRBV19	NA	NA	TRBJ2-2	CASSFWGPGSGELFF	TGTGCCAGTAGTTTTTGGGGTCCGGGTTCCGGGGAGCTGTTTTTT
TRBV18	NA	NA	TRBJ2-2	CASSPVDAGELFF	TGTGCCAGCTCTCCCGTGGATGCCGGGGAGCTGTTTTTT
TRBV11-2	NA	TRBD2	TRBJ2-3	CASSLDGGGIDTQYF	TGTGCCAGCAGCTTAGATGGCGGGGGAATAGATACGCAGTATTTT
TRBV27	NA	NA	TRBJ2-5	CASSLGLAAETQYF	TGTGCCAGCAGTTTAGGGCTGGCTGCTGAGACCCAGTACTTC
TRBV7-9	NA	NA	TRBJ1-5	CASSLRQSGGNQPQHF	TGTGCCAGCAGCTTACGACAATCGGGGGGCAATCAGCCCCAGCATTTT
TRBV27	NA	TRBD1	TRBJ1-5	CASSSDRGGQPQHF	TGTGCCAGCAGCTCGGACAGGGGAGGTCAGCCCCAGCATTTT
TRBV14	NA	NA	TRBJ2-5	CASSQVLGIGETQYF	TGTGCCAGCAGCCAAGTATTGGGGATAGGAGAGACCCAGTACTTC
TRBV3-1/TRBV3-2	NA	TRBD1	TRBJ1-5	CASSLGTDSNQPQHF	TGTGCCAGCAGCCTTGGGACAGATAGCAATCAGCCCCAGCATTTT
TRBV4-2	NA	NA	TRBJ1-2	CASSRGGDYGYTF	TGTGCCAGCAGCCGCGGAGGTGACTATGGCTACACCTTC
TRBV18	NA	NA	TRBJ1-2	CASFTRPVSYGYTF	TGTGCCAGCTTTACCAGGCCGGTGTCCTATGGCTACACCTTC
TRBV4-3	NA	NA	TRBJ1-2	CASSQDLAVYGYTF	TGCGCCAGCAGCCAAGATTTGGCGGTCTATGGCTACACCTTC
TRBV5-1	NA	NA	TRBJ2-7	CASSLGLAEGNEQYF	TGCGCCAGCAGCTTGGGATTGGCGGAGGGAAACGAGCAGTACTTC
TRBV5-8	NA	TRBD1	TRBJ1-6	CASSIYRGQNSPLHF	TGTGCCAGCAGCATCTACAGGGGGCAGAATTCACCCCTCCACTTT
TRBV7-2	NA	NA	TRBJ2-1	CASSSTSQNNEQFF	TGTGCCAGCAGCTCCACGAGCCAAAACAATGAGCAGTTCTTC
TRBV7-9	NA	NA	TRBJ2-1	CASSLETPRGEQFF	TGTGCCAGCAGCTTAGAAACCCCGAGGGGTGAGCAGTTCTTC
TRBV5-6	NA	NA	TRBJ2-7	CASSPRDTWFYEQYF	TGTGCCAGCAGCCCGCGGGATACCTGGTTCTACGAGCAGTACTTC
TRBV19	NA	NA	TRBJ1-2	CASRHGEQGTNYGYTF	TGTGCCAGTAGGCACGGGGAACAGGGAACTAACTATGGCTACACCTTC
TRBV12-3/TRBV12-4	NA	NA	TRBJ1-3	CALRSSGNTIYF	TGTGCCCTCCGGTCCTCTGGAAACACCATATATTTT